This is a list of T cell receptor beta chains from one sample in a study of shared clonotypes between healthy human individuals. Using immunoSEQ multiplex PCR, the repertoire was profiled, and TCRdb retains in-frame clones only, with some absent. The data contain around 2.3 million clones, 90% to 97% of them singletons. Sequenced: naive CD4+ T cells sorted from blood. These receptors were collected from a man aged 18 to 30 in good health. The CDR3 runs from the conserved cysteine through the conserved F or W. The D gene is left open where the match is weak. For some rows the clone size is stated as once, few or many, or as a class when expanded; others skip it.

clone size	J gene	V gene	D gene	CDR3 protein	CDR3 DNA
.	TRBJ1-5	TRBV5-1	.	CASAPGDSNQPQHF	TGCGCCAGCGCTCCGGGAGATAGCAATCAGCCCCAGCATTTT
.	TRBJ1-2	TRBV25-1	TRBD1	CASSAIFPRGPNYGYTF	TGTGCCAGCAGTGCTATATTTCCCAGGGGGCCTAACTATGGCTACACCTTC
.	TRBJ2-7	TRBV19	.	CASSASGTQTYEQYF	TGTGCCAGTAGTGCATCCGGGACACAGACCTACGAGCAGTACTTC
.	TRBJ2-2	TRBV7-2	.	CASSPRGGELFF	TGTGCCAGCAGCCCACGAGGCGGGGAGCTGTTTTTT
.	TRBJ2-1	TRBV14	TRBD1	CASSFRDRVYNEQFF	TGTGCCAGCAGTTTCCGGGACAGGGTTTACAATGAGCAGTTCTTC
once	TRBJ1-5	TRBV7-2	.	CASSLASRVINQPQHF	TGTGCCAGCAGCTTAGCAAGCAGGGTAATCAATCAGCCCCAGCATTTT
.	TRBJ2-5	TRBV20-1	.	CSGPLEETQYF	TGCAGTGGTCCCCTAGAGGAGACCCAGTACTTC
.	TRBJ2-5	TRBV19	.	CASSIMETQYF	TGTGCCAGTAGTATTATGGAGACCCAGTACTTC
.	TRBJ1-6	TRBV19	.	CASSIDRAERKDSPLHF	TGTGCCAGTAGTATAGATCGGGCGGAGCGAAAGGATTCACCCCTCCACTTT
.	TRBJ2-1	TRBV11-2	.	CASSPLRGIGNEQFF	TGTGCCAGCAGCCCCCTCAGGGGAATCGGCAATGAGCAGTTCTTC
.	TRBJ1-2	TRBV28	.	CASSSGPYGYTF	TGTGCCAGCAGTTCCGGGCCTTATGGCTACACCTTC
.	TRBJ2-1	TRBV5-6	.	CASSPPHDVGNVF	TGTGCCAGCAGCCCCCCCCACGACGTGGGAAATGTCTTC
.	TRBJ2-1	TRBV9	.	CASSVMGGGSYNEQFF	TGTGCCAGCAGCGTTATGGGTGGAGGGTCCTACAATGAGCAGTTCTTC
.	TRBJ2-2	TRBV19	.	CASRTRAGFELANTGELFF	TGTGCCAGTAGGACCAGGGCAGGCTTTGAATTAGCGAACACCGGGGAGCTGTTTTTT
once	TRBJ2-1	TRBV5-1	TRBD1	CASSVTGEVNNEQFF	TGCGCCAGCAGCGTGACAGGGGAAGTGAACAATGAGCAGTTCTTC
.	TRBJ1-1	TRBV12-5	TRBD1	CASGMTGGAAGTEAFF	TGTGCTAGTGGCATGACAGGGGGCGCGGCAGGGACTGAAGCTTTCTTT
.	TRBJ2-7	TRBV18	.	CASSPPAGPTGEQYF	TGTGCCAGCTCACCCCCCGCCGGGCCCACGGGGGAGCAGTACTTC
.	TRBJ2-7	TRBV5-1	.	CASSLGGSSTEEQYF	TGCGCCAGCAGCTTGGGTGGCAGCTCTACGGAGGAGCAGTACTTC
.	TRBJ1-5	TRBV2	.	CASSEETGYQPQHF	TGTGCCAGCAGTGAAGAGACAGGCTATCAGCCCCAGCATTTT
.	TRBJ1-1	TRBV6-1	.	CASSGEAAATEAFF	TGTGCCAGCAGTGGAGAGGCCGCAGCCACTGAAGCTTTCTTT
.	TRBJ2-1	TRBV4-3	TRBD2	CASSQVDSGSNEQFF	TGCGCCAGCAGCCAAGTTGATAGCGGGAGTAATGAGCAGTTCTTC
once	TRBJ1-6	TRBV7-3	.	CASSLSGTYNSPLHF	TGTGCCAGCAGCTTATCCGGGACGTATAATTCACCCCTCCACTTT
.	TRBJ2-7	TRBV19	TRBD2	CASSTQAGGPVEQYF	TGTGCCAGTAGTACACAAGCGGGAGGGCCTGTCGAGCAGTACTTC
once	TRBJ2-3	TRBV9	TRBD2	CATSGGSTDTQYF	TGTGCCACCTCCGGGGGGAGCACAGATACGCAGTATTTT
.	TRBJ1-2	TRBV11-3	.	CASSSGTAPRGKGYTF	TGTGCCAGCAGCTCCGGGACTGCCCCCCGTGGTAAGGGCTACACCTTC
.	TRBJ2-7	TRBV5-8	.	CASSTSTWEQYF	TGTGCCAGCAGCACAAGTACCTGGGAGCAGTACTTC
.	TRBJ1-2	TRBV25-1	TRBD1	CASSEYGRTGDGYTF	TGTGCCAGCAGTGAATATGGCAGGACAGGGGACGGCTACACCTTC
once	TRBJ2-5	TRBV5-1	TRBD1	CASSKGQIQETQYF	TGCGCCAGCAGCAAGGGACAGATCCAAGAGACCCAGTACTTC
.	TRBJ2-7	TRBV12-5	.	CASGPGVYEQYF	TGTGCTAGTGGTCCAGGGGTCTACGAGCAGTACTTC
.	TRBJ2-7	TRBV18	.	CASSQAGSPPYEQYF	TGTGCCAGCTCACAAGCAGGGAGCCCCCCCTACGAGCAGTACTTC
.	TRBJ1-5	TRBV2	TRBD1	CASSPRQGNQPQHF	TGTGCCAGCAGCCCTCGACAGGGGAATCAGCCCCAGCATTTT
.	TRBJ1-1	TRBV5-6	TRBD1	CASSSDRGNTEAFF	TGTGCCAGCAGCTCCGACAGGGGAAACACTGAAGCTTTCTTT
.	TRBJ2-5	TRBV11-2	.	CASSFTSLGETQYF	TGTGCCAGCAGCTTCACTAGTCTGGGGGAGACCCAGTACTTC
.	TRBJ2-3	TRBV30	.	CAWTWDGSKGTDTQYF	TGTGCCTGGACATGGGACGGGTCGAAAGGCACAGATACGCAGTATTTT
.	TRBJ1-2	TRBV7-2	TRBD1	CASSSPSITGQGAGGYTF	TGTGCCAGCAGCTCCCCCTCGATTACGGGACAGGGGGCTGGTGGCTACACCTTC
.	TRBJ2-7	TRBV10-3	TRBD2	CAISRTSDEQYF	TGTGCCATCAGCCGGACTAGCGACGAGCAGTACTTC
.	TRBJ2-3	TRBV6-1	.	CASSEWSDTQYF	TGTGCCAGCAGTGAATGGTCAGATACGCAGTATTTT
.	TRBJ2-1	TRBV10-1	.	CASSERYLGYNEQFF	TGCGCCAGCAGTGAGAGGTATTTGGGCTACAATGAGCAGTTCTTC
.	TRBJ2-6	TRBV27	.	CASRSGLSGANVLTF	TGTGCCAGCAGAAGCGGCCTCTCTGGGGCCAACGTCCTGACTTTC
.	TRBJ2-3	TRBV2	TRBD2	CATSGLATTDTQYF	TGTGCCACGTCGGGACTAGCGACCACAGATACGCAGTATTTT